This T cell receptor beta chain emerged from a study of T cell responses to AZD1222 COVID-19 vaccine. The CDR3 contains 14 residues. Germline CDR1 SEHNR, CDR2 FQNEAQ (reference sequence). The V end was cut by 8 bases, the J end by 4 bases, with 18 bases between. Repertoires were generated with immunoSEQ multiplex PCR, while TCRdb's copy carries only in-frame clones and drops some. Here the sample spans some 100,000 clones, around nine tenths being singletons. The chain combines TRBV7-9 with TRBJ2-7, with D perhaps matching TRBD1 or TRBD2 (5 bases each). The sample in question was peripheral blood, obtained on day 0 of AZD1222 vaccination. The TCR sequence derives from an adult in good health. The CDR3: CASGTRVPGYEQYF. The CDR3 coding sequence is TGTGCCAGCGGAACCAGGGTCCCGGGGTACGAGCAGTACTTC.